One sample yielded the 26 T cell receptor beta chains listed below, sequenced in a study of blood T cells in healthy people across ages. A second 7 to 11 cycle PCR used barcoded and J-beta primers. TCRdb processed the 5' RACE reads anew with MiXCR; each CDR3 protein has one entry. The table shows about 580,000 distinct CDR3 sequences, with around half occurring only once. What was sequenced was blood. The receptor set was obtained from a man of 80 years or more in good health.

This clonotype was counted only a few times. The chain couples TRBV29-1 to TRBJ1-5; TRBD1 is a possible D gene (6 bases). The CDR3 has 13 amino acids. Between the trimmed V and J ends, which lost 4 bases and 2 bases, there was a span of 9 bases. Germline V gives CDR1 SQVTM, CDR2 ANQGSEA. The CDR3 nucleotides read TGCAGCGTTGCAGGGGATGGCAATCAGCCCCAGCATTTT. Translating gives CSVAGDGNQPQHF.

V usage is TRBV6-2 or TRBV6-3 and J usage is TRBJ2-1, with D perhaps matching TRBD2 (6 bases). V was cut by 5 bases and J by 8 bases, with 19 bases left in between. CDR1 MNHEY and CDR2 SVGEGT come from the germline V gene. This CDR3 comprises 15 residues. Here the CDR3 DNA reads TGTGCCAGCAGTAACCCACATGAACGGGACTATGAGCAGTTCTTC. Its translation is CASSNPHERDYEQFF.

The rearrangement links TRBV29-1 to TRBJ1-4, with unresolved D. Trimming left V 4 bases short and J 5 bases short, with 8 bases between. Germline V gene sequence: CDR1 SQVTM, CDR2 ANQGSEA. This CDR3 is built from 12 residues. CDR3 region: CSVVSPNEKLFF. CDR3 bases: TGCAGCGTTGTGAGTCCAAATGAAAAACTGTTTTTT.

Only a few counts were recorded for this clonotype. The chain has TRBV29-1 and TRBJ2-2; 8 positions agree with TRBD1. Trimming cost V 6 bases and J 6 bases; bases outside gene matches: 6. Germline-derived CDR1 and CDR2 are SQVTM and ANQGSEA. This CDR3 region has 13 residues. The CDR3 protein is CSVDTGGPGELFF. The CDR3 nucleotides are TGCAGCGTCGATACAGGGGGGCCCGGGGAGCTGTTTTTT.

This clonotype was seen ten or more times. The genes are TRBV7-9 and TRBJ2-3, with no clear D. V lost 3 bases and J 4 bases, leaving 14 bases between the germline ends. Germline CDR1 is SEHNR and CDR2 is FQNEAQ (reference sequence). CDR3 length equals 15 residues. The CDR3, as DNA: TGTGCCAGCAGCTTCGAAGGGATACGGGCAGATACGCAGTATTTT. Amino acids: CASSFEGIRADTQYF.

The chain uses TRBV24-1 and TRBJ1-5; D possibly corresponds to TRBD1 (5 bases). There are 15 residues in the CDR3. Germline V gives CDR1 KGHDR, CDR2 SFDVKD. V lost 2 bases, J lost 3 bases, and 10 bases lay in between. In nucleotides, the CDR3 is TGTGCCACCAGTGATTGGGGACGGAACAATCAGCCCCAGCATTTT. Translation gives CATSDWGRNNQPQHF.

The V call is TRBV6-2 or TRBV6-3, the J call TRBJ1-1; TRBD1 is a possible D gene (5 bases). Trimming removed 7 bases at V and 0 bases at J, with 9 bases between. Germline V gives CDR1 MNHEY, CDR2 SVGEGT. The CDR3 loop spans 13 amino acids. CDR3 coding DNA: TGTGCCAGCAATGGCAGGGTGAACACTGAAGCTTTCTTT. Amino acids: CASNGRVNTEAFF.

In its sample, this clonotype was seen a few times. This chain joins TRBV29-1 and TRBJ2-5, with TRBD2 matching 11 bases. CDR3 length equals 14 residues. The V and J ends lost 6 bases and 4 bases, in that order; junction bases with no gene match: 7. CDR1 is SQVTM, CDR2 ANQGSEA, per germline. CDR3 nucleotides: TGCAGCGTCTATAGCGGGGGGGCTGGAGAGACCCAGTACTTC. Translating it yields CSVYSGGAGETQYF.

Of note for this clonotype: It may be a read error: a sequence one base away is much more abundant. The J gene is TRBJ1-1, the V gene TRBV6-1, with 9 bases identical to TRBD1. The CDR3 is made up of 15 amino acids. The germline gives CDR1 MNHNS, CDR2 SASEGT. The CDR3 nucleotides are TGTGTCAGCAGTGAATTGGACAGGGGGAACACTGAAGCTTTCTTT. This encodes CVSSELDRGNTEAFF.

This chain's CDR3 is CSARSGGAYLATDTQYF. The CDR3 coding sequence is TGCAGTGCTAGATCCGGGGGCGCTTATTTAGCAACAGATACGCAGTATTTT. The chain has TRBV20-1 and TRBJ2-3; either TRBD1 or TRBD2 may fit D (6 bases each). CDR1 is DFQATT and CDR2 is SNEGSKA in the germline V gene (reference sequence). With 2 bases removed from V and 3 bases from J, the gap between germline ends came to 21 bases. The CDR3 spans 17 residues.

The chain carries TRBV11-2 and TRBJ1-4, with 7 bases matching TRBD1. Germline assignment: CDR1 SGHAT and CDR2 FQNNGV. There are 14 residues in the CDR3. J lost 4 bases, V lost 5 bases, and 4 bases had no gene match. The CDR3 region is CASSKDRVNEKLFF. The CDR3 DNA follows: TGTGCCAGCAGCAAAGACAGGGTTAATGAAAAACTGTTTTTT.

CDR3 DNA: TGTGCTAGTGGCCCCCTGGGGGCCCAGTACTTC. Protein: CASGPLGAQYF. The J gene is TRBJ2-7, the V gene TRBV12-5; D is possibly TRBD1 (6 bases). Germline CDR1 and CDR2: LGHNT and FRNRAP. Trimming cost V 6 bases and J 10 bases, with 13 bases left between them. The CDR3 consists of 11 residues.

V and J are TRBV11-2 and TRBJ1-2; D call uncertain. Germline V gene data show CDR1 as SGHAT and CDR2 as FQNNGV. V lost 1 base and J lost 8, with 14 bases in between. The CDR3 runs 14 residues. CDR3 residues: CASSLVVGGMGYTF. The CDR3 coding sequence is TGTGCCAGCAGCTTAGTAGTGGGAGGGATGGGCTACACCTTC.

This clonotype was counted between two and nine times. A junction end diverges from the germline sequence, so it may reflect a read error. V and J are TRBV5-1 and TRBJ2-4, with unresolved D. The J call may be in error: the DNA end matches TRBJ2-7 better. This CDR3 comprises 13 residues. CDR1 SGHRS and CDR2 YFSETQ come from the germline V gene. The CDR3 here is CASSLEVSFEQYF. CDR3 coding DNA: TGCGCCAGCAGCTTGGAGGTCTCCTTCGAGCAGTACTTC.

J is TRBJ2-3 and V is TRBV7-8; possibly TRBD1 for D (6 bases). V lost 3 bases, J lost 1 base, and 8 bases lay in between. From germline, CDR1 is SGHVS and CDR2 FQNEAQ. The CDR3 consists of 14 residues. CDR3 region: CASSFRTGTDTQYF. CDR3 bases: TGTGCCAGCAGCTTCCGGACAGGCACAGATACGCAGTATTTT.

This clonotype was detected a few times. The J gene is TRBJ2-5, the V gene TRBV12-3 or TRBV12-4; 8 bases match TRBD1. Germline trimming cut 7 bases from V and 5 bases from J; bases unmatched to any gene: 6. This CDR3 is 13 amino acids long. The CDR3 DNA follows: TGTGCCAGCACCCTCGACAGGGGTGAGACCCAGTACTTC. Its translation is CASTLDRGETQYF.

This chain uses TRBV7-2 with TRBJ2-5, with D possibly called TRBD1 or TRBD2 (5 bases each). TRBJ2-1 matches the DNA end more closely, so the J call is doubtful. CDR1 is SGHTA, CDR2 FQGNSA, per germline. This CDR3 region has 14 residues. In nucleotides, the CDR3 is TGTGCCAGCAGCCCCGGGACGGTCCAAGAGACCCAGTTCTTC. The encoded protein is CASSPGTVQETQFF.

This chain uses TRBV5-1 with TRBJ1-3, with TRBD1 matching 8 bases. There are 15 residues in the CDR3. In germline, CDR1 is SGHRS, CDR2 YFSETQ. Trimming removed 4 bases from V and 4 bases from J; junction bases left unmatched: 7. In DNA form, the CDR3 reads TGCGCCAGCAGCGGCCGGACAGGGTCCGGAAACACCATATATTTT. Protein sequence: CASSGRTGSGNTIYF.

V and J are TRBV4-1 and TRBJ1-2, with D possibly matching TRBD1 (5 bases). Germline CDR1 and CDR2: MGHRA and YSYEKL. The CDR3 spans 16 residues. Trimming stripped 1 base from V and 4 bases from J, with 16 bases between. The CDR3 here is CASSQAGTTFLYGYTF. The CDR3 DNA is TGCGCCAGCAGCCAAGCAGGGACCACTTTCCTCTATGGCTACACCTTC.

V is TRBV21-1 and J is TRBJ2-1; TRBD1, the table's D call, was not compared with the DNA. TRBV21-1 counts as a pseudogene. The CDR3 has 16 amino acids. CDR3 protein: CASSSPTDSSYNEQFF. The DNA of the CDR3 is TGTGCCAGCAGCAGCCCGACAGACAGCTCCTACAATGAGCAGTTCTTC.

The chain carries TRBV20-1 and TRBJ2-7, with D possibly matching TRBD2 (5 bases). CDR1 is DFQATT and CDR2 is SNEGSKA in the germline V gene (reference sequence). This CDR3 region has 15 residues. The V gene lost 0 bases and the J gene lost 7 bases, with 19 bases spanning the gap. For the CDR3, the DNA is TGCAGTGCTAGAGAGAATAGTGGAACCACGGGGGAGCAGTACTTC. It is translated as CSARENSGTTGEQYF.

V gene TRBV7-8 combines with J gene TRBJ2-1; 9 positions agree with TRBD1. The germline V gene has CDR1 SGHVS and CDR2 FQNEAQ. This CDR3 spans 15 amino acids. Germline trimming cut 4 bases from V and 6 bases from J; bases unmatched to any gene: 7. CDR3 nucleotide sequence: TGTGCCAGCAGCTCAGGGGACAGGGCCCCCAATGAGCAGTTCTTC. It codes for CASSSGDRAPNEQFF.

The rearrangement joins TRBV20-1 to TRBJ2-4, with D perhaps matching TRBD2 (6 bases). The V gene lost 6 bases and the J gene lost 6 bases, with 21 bases spanning the gap. The germline V gene encodes CDR1 DFQATT and CDR2 SNEGSKA (reference sequence). The CDR3 extends over 15 amino acids. The CDR3: CSANRGTARGNIQYF. CDR3 DNA sequence: TGCAGTGCGAACCGCGGGACTGCCCGGGGAAACATTCAGTACTTC.

This clonotype showed up just once. The chain couples TRBV10-3 to TRBJ2-3; tentatively, D is TRBD1 (6 bases). Trimming left V 3 bases short and J 4 bases short, with 8 bases between. There are 13 residues in the CDR3. Germline V CDR1 and CDR2: ENHRY, SYGVKD. CDR3 loop: CAISDRGPDTQYF. The CDR3 DNA sequence: TGTGCCATCAGTGACAGGGGTCCAGATACGCAGTATTTT.

This sequence joins TRBV18 and TRBJ2-7, with D possibly TRBD1 on 5 matching bases. The DNA matches TRBJ2-5 better at its end, which makes the J call doubtful. CDR3 length equals 13 residues. Germline CDR1 KGHSH, CDR2 LQKENI. Here the CDR3 DNA reads TGTGCCAGCTCACCGACAGAGAGGGAGACCCAGTACTTC. This encodes CASSPTERETQYF.

V and J are TRBV2 and TRBJ2-5; D is undetermined. This CDR3 is built from 14 residues. V lost 4 bases to trimming and J lost 2 bases, with 11 bases between them. Germline-derived CDR1 and CDR2 are SNHLY and FYNNEI. The CDR3 spells CASSVLLSQETQYF. The CDR3 coding sequence is TGTGCCAGCAGTGTTCTTCTATCTCAAGAGACCCAGTACTTC.